The next 27 T cell receptor beta chains were all read from a single sample in a study of beta chain features in type 1 diabetes. Reverse transcribing all isolated RNA meant expressed TCRB transcripts were sequenced. Libraries were prepared by immunoSEQ multiplex PCR; TCRdb keeps only in-frame clonotypes and omits some of them. The sample lists 350,000 to 450,000 clones, roughly 14% occurring once. Sequencing used naive CD4+ T cells from blood. The receptor source for this set is a man aged 30-40 years in good health.

This clone was observed a few times. V is TRBV5-6 and J is TRBJ2-3, with no clear D. The V end was cut by 1 base, the J end by 4 bases, with 4 bases between. The CDR3 is made up of 12 amino acids. Germline values: CDR1 SGHDT, CDR2 YYEEEE. For the CDR3, the DNA is TGTGCCAGCAGCTTGTTCCCAGATACGCAGTATTTT. Translated, it gives CASSLFPDTQYF. The complete variable domain, with remaining parts taken from reference TRBV5-6 and TRBJ2-3, reads DAGVTQSPTHLIKTRGQQVTLRCSPKSGHDTVSWYQQALGQGPQFIFQYYEEEERQRGNFPDRFSGHQFPNYSSELNVNALLLGDSALYLCASSLFPDTQYFGPGTRLTVL.

The genes are TRBV11-3 and TRBJ2-1; a weak D match, TRBD1 (7 bases). With 2 bases removed from V and 3 bases from J, the gap between germline ends came to 23 bases. This CDR3 has 19 residues. Germline V gene lookup returns CDR1 SGHNT and CDR2 YENEEA. CDR3 region: CASSLKSLTGKEGYNEQFF. The CDR3 DNA sequence: TGTGCCAGCAGCTTAAAATCGTTGACAGGGAAGGAGGGCTACAATGAGCAGTTCTTC.

This clone has a handful of counts. The CDR3 reads CAWSGTGKENIQYF. The CDR3 DNA sequence: TGTGCCTGGAGTGGGACAGGGAAGGAAAACATTCAGTACTTC. V is TRBV30 and J is TRBJ2-4; 8 bases align to TRBD1. V shed 1 base and J 5 bases; nucleotides not matched to a gene: 4. CDR3 size: 14 residues. Germline CDR1 GTSNPN, CDR2 SVGIG (reference sequence).

This clone turned up a few times. V gene TRBV2 combines with J gene TRBJ2-3; the D is unclear. V was clipped by 3 bases and J by 0 bases, with 10 bases between them. The CDR3 loop spans 15 amino acids. The germline gives CDR1 SNHLY, CDR2 FYNNEI. The CDR3 loop is CASSDLAVSTDTQYF. The CDR3 bases are TGTGCCAGCAGTGACTTGGCGGTTAGCACAGATACGCAGTATTTT.

This chain links TRBV29-1 with TRBJ1-2; 7 bases match TRBD1. Trimming cost V 4 bases and J 6 bases; bases outside gene matches: 17. CDR1 SQVTM and CDR2 ANQGSEA come from the germline V gene. The CDR3 totals 16 residues. The CDR3 region has the DNA TGCAGCGTTGGAAAGGGACAGACTCCTCAATCTGATGGCTACACCTTC. The encoded protein is CSVGKGQTPQSDGYTF. The full variable domain, with the rest looked up from reference TRBV29-1 and TRBJ1-2, is SAVISQKPSRDICQRGTSLTIQCQVDSQVTMMFWYRQQPGQSLTLIATANQGSEATYESGFVIDKFPISRPNLTFSTLTVSNMSPEDSSIYLCSVGKGQTPQSDGYTFGSGTRLTVV.

This sequence joins TRBV5-4 and TRBJ2-3; tentatively, D is TRBD2 (5 bases). The CDR3 has 15 residues. The V end was cut by 0 bases, the J end by 1 base, with 9 bases between. Germline CDR1 and CDR2: SGHNT and YYREEE (reference sequence). CDR3 region: CASSLGGFGTDTQYF. CDR3 bases: TGTGCCAGCAGCTTGGGAGGGTTCGGCACAGATACGCAGTATTTT.

The chain links TRBV19 to TRBJ1-2, with D perhaps TRBD1 (6 bases). Trimming took 3 bases from V and 4 from J, leaving 12 bases between them. The CDR3 consists of 14 residues. Per the germline V gene, CDR1 is LNHDA and CDR2 is SQIVND (reference sequence). CDR3 amino acids: CASSIDGGVYGYTF. The DNA for the CDR3 is TGTGCCAGTAGTATTGACGGGGGCGTCTATGGCTACACCTTC.

This clone was counted many times. The chain carries TRBV23-1 and TRBJ2-7; D unresolved. TRBV23-1 is assigned to the ORF class and has an uncertain function. The CDR3 is made up of 15 amino acids. Between the trimmed V and J ends, which lost 0 bases and 3 bases, there was a span of 12 bases. CDR3 in amino acids: CASSQSRRFIYEQYF. CDR3 in DNA: TGCGCCAGCAGTCAATCAAGACGCTTTATCTACGAGCAGTACTTC.

A few counts support this clone. The chain uses TRBV7-6 and TRBJ2-5, with D tentatively TRBD2 (6 bases). The CDR3 extends over 15 amino acids. V gave up 5 bases and J gave up 4 bases, with 17 bases separating them. The V gene's germline CDR1 is SGHVS and CDR2 FNYEAQ. The CDR3 spells CASSGIGGGSETQYF. CDR3 DNA sequence: TGTGCCAGCAGCGGTATCGGGGGAGGTTCAGAGACCCAGTACTTC.

V and J are TRBV4-3 and TRBJ2-3; D is perhaps TRBD2 (6 bases). The V end was cut by 4 bases, the J end by 8 bases, with 13 bases between. CDR3 length: 13 amino acids. Germline CDR1 LGHNA, CDR2 YSLEER. The CDR3 sequence is CASSLDPEGTQYF. The CDR3 bases are TGCGCCAGCAGCCTAGACCCGGAGGGTACGCAGTATTTT.

This clone was counted a few times. V usage is TRBV4-3 and J usage is TRBJ2-3, with TRBD2 matching over 11 bases. The junction had 13 bases not matched to a gene; V was cut back by 0 bases and J by 2 bases. CDR3 length: 20 amino acids. The V gene's germline CDR1 is LGHNA and CDR2 YSLEER. The CDR3 nucleotides read TGCGCCAGCAGCCAAGAACGGTCAGGGGGGACTAGCGGAGTCACAGATACGCAGTATTTT. It codes for CASSQERSGGTSGVTDTQYF.

The V and J genes are TRBV7-3 and TRBJ2-2; maybe TRBD1 (5 bases). Trimming shortened V by 2 bases and J by 3 bases, and 10 bases separated the two germline ends. Germline V lookup: CDR1 SGHTA, CDR2 FQGTGA. This CDR3 is 15 amino acids long. The DNA for the CDR3 is TGTGCCAGCAGCTTACTAGGGGATGACACCGGGGAGCTGTTTTTT. This translates into CASSLLGDDTGELFF.

This clone has only a few counts. V gene TRBV18 combines with J gene TRBJ2-1; the D is unclear. The germline V gene has CDR1 KGHSH and CDR2 LQKENI. The CDR3 extends over 12 amino acids. The germline V and J ends were trimmed by 3 bases and 15 bases, with 15 bases remaining between them. The CDR3 coding sequence is TGTGCCAGCTCACCGACGATTTCCCCGGGGTTCTTC. Protein: CASSPTISPGFF.

This sequence joins TRBV28 and TRBJ2-7; the D gene is possibly TRBD2 (6 bases). The V gene's germline CDR1 is MDHEN and CDR2 SYDVKM. The CDR3 covers 15 residues. The germline V and J ends were trimmed by 5 bases and 2 bases, with 16 bases remaining between them. CDR3 DNA sequence: TGTGCCAGCAGTCTGGGGACTCCTCAAACCTACGAGCAGTACTTC. As protein: CASSLGTPQTYEQYF.

The V gene is TRBV2, the J gene TRBJ2-7; D is ambiguous. Trimming left V 6 bases short and J 3 bases short, with 9 bases between. Germline V gene sequence: CDR1 SNHLY, CDR2 FYNNEI. The CDR3 is 12 amino acids. CDR3 coding DNA: TGTGCCAGCAGGAGAAAAGGCTACGAGCAGTACGTC. It specifies CASRRKGYEQYV.

This clone was seen a handful of times. This rearrangement joins TRBV7-9 to TRBJ1-4; TRBD1 aligns across 11 bases. The CDR3 is 15 amino acids. Germline V gene lookup returns CDR1 SEHNR and CDR2 FQNEAQ (reference sequence). Trimming took 4 bases from V and 7 from J; bases not matched to a gene: 5. The CDR3 protein is CASSSDRGRSEKLFF. The CDR3 DNA reads TGTGCCAGCAGCTCGGACAGGGGGCGGAGTGAAAAACTGTTTTTT. Full variable domain (outside the CDR3, taken from reference TRBV7-9 and TRBJ1-4): DTGVSQNPRHKITKRGQNVTFRCDPISEHNRLYWYRQTLGQGPEFLTYFQNEAQLEKSRLLSDRFSAERPKGSFSTLEIQRTEQGDSAMYLCASSSDRGRSEKLFFGSGTQLSVL.

This clone has just a few counts. V is TRBV19 and J is TRBJ2-1; 9 nucleotides agree with TRBD2. CDR1 LNHDA and CDR2 SQIVND come from the germline V gene (reference sequence). The junction had 4 bases not matched to a gene; V was cut back by 5 bases and J by 2 bases. The CDR3 consists of 15 residues. The CDR3 sequence is CASSGTSITYNEQFF. The DNA of the CDR3 is TGTGCCAGTAGTGGGACTAGCATTACCTACAATGAGCAGTTCTTC.

This clone was counted only a few times. The chain couples TRBV10-3 to TRBJ2-7; D is unclear. Germline CDR1 and CDR2: ENHRY and SYGVKD. V gave up 0 bases and J gave up 3 bases, with 3 bases separating them. CDR3 size: 12 residues. The CDR3 loop reads CAISESNYEQYF. The CDR3 nucleotides read TGTGCCATCAGTGAGTCAAACTACGAGCAGTACTTC.

This clone was found a few times. CDR3 nucleotides: TGTGCCAGCAGCCCTTCGGCCGGGGGCTTGAGCGAGACCCAGTACTTC. Protein sequence: CASSPSAGGLSETQYF. The chain has TRBV7-9 and TRBJ2-5; the D gene could be TRBD1 or TRBD2 (6 bases each). Germline V gene data show CDR1 as SEHNR and CDR2 as FQNEAQ (reference sequence). This CDR3 has 16 amino acids. Trimming took 5 bases from V and 5 from J, leaving 21 bases between them. Based on the CDR3 plus reference TRBV7-9 and TRBJ2-5, the full variable domain is DTGVSQNPRHKITKRGQNVTFRCDPISEHNRLYWYRQTLGQGPEFLTYFQNEAQLEKSRLLSDRFSAERPKGSFSTLEIQRTEQGDSAMYLCASSPSAGGLSETQYFGPGTRLLVL.

This clone was seen only a few times. The V and J genes are TRBV25-1 and TRBJ2-3; 7 bases map to TRBD2. The CDR3 covers 14 residues. With 6 bases clipped from V and 4 bases from J, the junction kept 7 bases outside the gene matches. Germline V gives CDR1 MGHDK, CDR2 SYGVNS. In DNA form, the CDR3 reads TGTGCCAGCAGGCGTAGCGGGCTCGCAGATACGCAGTATTTT. It codes for CASRRSGLADTQYF.

The chain couples TRBV7-7 to TRBJ2-2; 9 bases agree with TRBD1. CDR3 length: 15 amino acids. V lost 7 bases to trimming and J lost 8 bases; unmatched junction nucleotides: 11. The V gene's germline CDR1 is SSHAT and CDR2 FNYEAQ (reference sequence). The CDR3 bases are TGTGCCAGCACCCCGGACAGGGGAGAGTCGGGGGAGCTGTTTTTT. Protein sequence: CASTPDRGESGELFF.

The rearrangement links TRBV10-3 to TRBJ2-5; TRBD2 is a possible D gene (6 bases). V was cut by 6 bases and J by 3 bases, with 20 bases left in between. This CDR3 is built from 16 residues. Germline V gene sequence: CDR1 ENHRY, CDR2 SYGVKD. CDR3 in amino acids: CAISKPNPGLKETQYF. The CDR3 nucleotides are TGTGCCATCAGCAAACCAAATCCGGGACTCAAAGAGACCCAGTACTTC.

This clone has only a few counts. The V call is TRBV27, the J call TRBJ2-6; no clear D gene. The CDR3 is made up of 15 amino acids. Per the germline V gene, CDR1 is MNHEY and CDR2 is SMNVEV (reference sequence). Deletions cut 3 bases from V and 4 bases from J, with 10 bases between. Written as DNA, the CDR3 is TGTGCCAGCAGTTTCGAAGGATCAGGGGCCAACGTCCTGACTTTC. Translation gives CASSFEGSGANVLTF. Variable domain in full (rest from reference TRBV27 and TRBJ2-6): EAQVTQNPRYLITVTGKKLTVTCSQNMNHEYMSWYRQDPGLGLRQIYYSMNVEVTDKGDVPEGYKVSRKEKRNFPLILESPSPNQTSLYFCASSFEGSGANVLTFGAGSRLTVL.

The chain uses TRBV28 and TRBJ2-7, with 8 bases identical to TRBD2. CDR3 size: 12 residues. Germline values: CDR1 MDHEN, CDR2 SYDVKM. J was trimmed by 4 bases and V by 5 bases; bases with no gene match: 1. The CDR3 protein is CASSTSGYEQYV. The DNA of the CDR3 is TGTGCCAGCAGTACTAGCGGTTACGAGCAGTACGTC.

In this sample, this clone turned up a few times. The chain couples TRBV25-1 to TRBJ2-7, with D perhaps matching TRBD1 (6 bases). The CDR3 has 18 residues. V lost 3 bases and J lost 5, with 26 bases in between. Looked up from germline, CDR1 is MGHDK and CDR2 is SYGVNS. This CDR3 reads CASSEGPRGNRKPDEQYF. The CDR3 DNA reads TGTGCCAGCAGTGAGGGTCCGAGGGGGAACAGAAAACCAGACGAGCAGTACTTC.

The chain is built from TRBV5-4 and TRBJ2-1; weak D call: TRBD1 (5 bases). V dropped 4 bases and J dropped 8 bases, with 10 bases sitting between them. The CDR3 is made up of 12 amino acids. CDR1 and CDR2 (germline): SGHNT, YYREEE (reference sequence). CDR3 bases: TGTGCCAGCAGCCGGATAGGGGATGAGCAGTTCTTC. Protein: CASSRIGDEQFF.

This chain joins TRBV18 and TRBJ2-7; D not resolved. V lost 1 base and J lost 2, with 6 bases in between. This CDR3 contains 13 residues. Germline lookup yields CDR1 KGHSH and CDR2 LQKENI. CDR3 nucleotides: TGTGCCAGCTCACCACAGGCGACCTACGAGCAGTACGTC. Its protein product is CASSPQATYEQYV.